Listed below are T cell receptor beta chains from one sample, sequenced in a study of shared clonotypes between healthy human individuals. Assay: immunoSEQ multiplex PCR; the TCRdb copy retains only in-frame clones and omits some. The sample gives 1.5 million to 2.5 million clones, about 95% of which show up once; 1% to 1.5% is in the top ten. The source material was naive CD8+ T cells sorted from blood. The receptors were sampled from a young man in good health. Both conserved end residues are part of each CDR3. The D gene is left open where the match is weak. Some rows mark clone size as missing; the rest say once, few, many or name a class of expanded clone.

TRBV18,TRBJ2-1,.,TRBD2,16,TGTGCCAGCTCACCAGTGGGACTAGCGGGAAGCTTCGAGCAGTTCTTC,CASSPVGLAGSFEQFF
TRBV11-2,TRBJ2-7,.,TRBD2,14,TGTGCCAGCAGCCGAGGGGACTACCTCGGAGAGCAGTACTTC,CASSRGDYLGEQYF
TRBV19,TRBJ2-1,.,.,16,TGTGCCAGTAGTAGGAGTGTCGGGGGAGCCTACAATGAGCAGTTCTTC,CASSRSVGGAYNEQFF
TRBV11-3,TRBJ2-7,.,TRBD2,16,TGTGCCAGCAGCCCCACCAGCGGGGGCCTCTATGGAGAGCAGTACTTC,CASSPTSGGLYGEQYF
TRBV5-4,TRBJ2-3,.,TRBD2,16,TGTGCCAGCAGCGTTGGACTAGCGGGAGCAGCAGATACGCAGTATTTT,CASSVGLAGAADTQYF
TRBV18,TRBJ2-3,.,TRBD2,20,TGTGCCAGCTCACCATCCTTAGCGGGAGAAGGAGGATCTAGCACAGATACGCAGTATTTT,CASSPSLAGEGGSSTDTQYF
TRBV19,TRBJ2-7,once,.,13,TGTGCCAGTAGTCCCGGGCCGTCCTACGAGCAGTACTTC,CASSPGPSYEQYF
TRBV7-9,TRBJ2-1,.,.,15,TGTGCCAGCAGCCAGACAGAGAGCGGATACAATGAGCAGTTCTTC,CASSQTESGYNEQFF
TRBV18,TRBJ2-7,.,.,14,TGTGCCAGCTCACCTGCACTAGGGGCCTACGAGCAGTACTTC,CASSPALGAYEQYF
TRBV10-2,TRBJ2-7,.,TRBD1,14,TGCGCCAGCAGTGCGACAGGGTACTCCTACGAGCAGTACTTC,CASSATGYSYEQYF
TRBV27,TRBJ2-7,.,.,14,TGTGCCAGCAGTTTAGGAGGGAGGACCTACGAGCAGTACTTC,CASSLGGRTYEQYF
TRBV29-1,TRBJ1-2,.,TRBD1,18,TGCAGCGTTCAAATAGGAGACAGGGGGCGTAACCCCTACTATGGCTACACCTTC,CSVQIGDRGRNPYYGYTF
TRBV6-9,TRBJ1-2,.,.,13,TGTGCCAGCAGTTACGGTACTAACTATGGCTACACCTTC,CASSYGTNYGYTF
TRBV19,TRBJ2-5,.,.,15,TGTGCCAGTAGTATAGATCTAGAAGAACAAGAGACCCAGTACTTC,CASSIDLEEQETQYF
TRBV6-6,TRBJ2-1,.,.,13,TGTGCCAGCCTTAGCGGCGCCTACAATGAGCAGTTCTTC,CASLSGAYNEQFF
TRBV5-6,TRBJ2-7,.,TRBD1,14,TGTGCCAGCAGCTTGATGGACAGGGACTACGAGCAGTACTTC,CASSLMDRDYEQYF
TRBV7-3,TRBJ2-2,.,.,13,TGTGCCAGCAGCTTAACCCTAACCGGGGAGCTGTTTTTT,CASSLTLTGELFF
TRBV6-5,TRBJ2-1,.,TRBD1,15,TGTGCCAGCAGTACCGGGACAGCCTCCTACAATGAGCAGTTCTTC,CASSTGTASYNEQFF
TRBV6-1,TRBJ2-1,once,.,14,TGTGCCAGCAGTGAACTGGGGGCGAGCTATGAGCAGTTCTTC,CASSELGASYEQFF
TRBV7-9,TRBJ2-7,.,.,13,TGTGCCAGCAGCTTAGCCGGGGGCTACGAGCAGTACTTC,CASSLAGGYEQYF
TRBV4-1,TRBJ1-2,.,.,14,TGCGCCAGCAGCCAGGAGCCGTGGGAATATGGCTACACCTTC,CASSQEPWEYGYTF
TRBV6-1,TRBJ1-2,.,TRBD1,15,TGTGCCAGCAGTGAGTTAACAGGGGGAACCTATGGCTACACCTTC,CASSELTGGTYGYTF
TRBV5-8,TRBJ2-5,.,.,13,TGTGCCAGCAGCTTGAGGCTACAAGAGACCCAGTACTTC,CASSLRLQETQYF
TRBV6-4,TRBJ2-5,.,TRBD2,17,TGTGCCAGCAGGCGACTAGCGGGAGGGCTCTGTTTGGAGACCCAGTACTTC,CASRRLAGGLCLETQYF
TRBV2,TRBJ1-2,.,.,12,TGTGCCCTTGGGACTGCTAGTTATGGCTACACCTTC,CALGTASYGYTF
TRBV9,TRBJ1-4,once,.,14,TGTGCCAGCAGCGTAAACTCCTATAATGAAAAACTGTTTTTT,CASSVNSYNEKLFF
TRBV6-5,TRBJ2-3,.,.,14,TGTGCCAGCAGTTACTCCCTAGCTGTAGATACGCAGTATTTT,CASSYSLAVDTQYF
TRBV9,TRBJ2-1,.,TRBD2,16,TGTGCCAGCAGCTCTAGCGGGGGGGTCGAATACAATGAGCAGTTCTTC,CASSSSGGVEYNEQFF
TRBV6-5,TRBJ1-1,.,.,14,TGTGCCAGCAGTTACTTCATGGGGGAAGCTGAAGCTTTCTTT,CASSYFMGEAEAFF
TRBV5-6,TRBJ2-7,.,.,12,TGTGCCAGCAGCTTGGTTGGGAATGCGCAGTACTTC,CASSLVGNAQYF
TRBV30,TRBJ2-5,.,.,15,TGTGCCTGGAGTGCAACAGGGTGGGAGGGGGAGACCCAGTACTTC,CAWSATGWEGETQYF
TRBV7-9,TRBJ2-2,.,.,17,TGTGCCACCCCATTGCCAGGTGACCCAACCAACACCGGGGAGCTGTTTTTT,CATPLPGDPTNTGELFF
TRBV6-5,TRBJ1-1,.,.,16,TGTGCCAGCAGTTCCGACCCCTCCGGGTCGAACACTGAAGCTTTCTTT,CASSSDPSGSNTEAFF
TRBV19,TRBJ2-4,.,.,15,TGTGCCAGTAGTCCCCCGGGACGCCGGGAGAACATTCAGTACTTC,CASSPPGRRENIQYF
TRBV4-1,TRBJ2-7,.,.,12,TGCGCCAGCAGCCAAATTCTGGGGGAGCAGTACTTC,CASSQILGEQYF
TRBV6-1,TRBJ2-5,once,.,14,TGTGCCAGCAGTGGCCGACAGACCCTAGAGACCCAGTACTTC,CASSGRQTLETQYF
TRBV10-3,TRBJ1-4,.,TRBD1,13,TGTGCCATCTCCGGGACAGCGAGTGAAAAACTGTTTTTT,CAISGTASEKLFF
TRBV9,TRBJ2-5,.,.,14,TGTGCCAGCAGCGAGGGGGGCGACCAAGAGACCCAGTACTTC,CASSEGGDQETQYF
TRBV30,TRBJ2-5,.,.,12,TGTGCCTGGGAGGGGGAAAAAGAGACCCAGTACTTC,CAWEGEKETQYF
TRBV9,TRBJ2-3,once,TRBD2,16,TGTGCCAGCAGCGTAGCGGTGGGGGGGAGCACAGATACGCAGTATTTT,CASSVAVGGSTDTQYF
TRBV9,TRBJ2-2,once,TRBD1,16,TGTGCCAGCAGCTCCGGACAGGGGGCCTACACCGGGGAGCTGTTTTTT,CASSSGQGAYTGELFF
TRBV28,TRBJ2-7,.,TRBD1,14,TGTGCCAGCAGTCAAACCGGGACAGACTACGAGCAGTACTTC,CASSQTGTDYEQYF